A single sample is the source of the 19 T cell receptor beta chains below, sequenced in a study of CD8+ T cells in alopecia areata. Following extraction, RNA underwent reverse transcription to cDNA, which served as the sequencing template. Sequencing was performed with immunoSEQ multiplex PCR; in TCRdb, only in-frame clones are kept and a portion is missing. Of about 69,000 clones listed, roughly three fifths are singletons. The specimen was CD8+ T cells sorted from blood, collected at week 0. The receptor source for this set is a human donor with alopecia areata.

CDR3 sequence: CASSGPSNEQFF. DNA for the CDR3: TGTGCCAGCAGCGGTCCTAGCAATGAGCAGTTCTTC. V gene TRBV9 combines with J gene TRBJ2-1; D unclear. CDR1 SGDLS and CDR2 YYNGEE come from the germline V gene. Trimming stripped 3 bases from V and 6 bases from J, with 7 bases between. The CDR3 loop spans 12 amino acids. The variable domain in full, completed from reference TRBV9 and TRBJ2-1, reads DSGVTQTPKHLITATGQRVTLRCSPRSGDLSVYWYQQSLDQGLQFLIQYYNGEERAKGNILERFSAQQFPDLHSELNLSSLELGDSALYFCASSGPSNEQFFGPGTRLTVL.

There are a few counts of this clone. This chain connects TRBV19 to TRBJ2-2; D remains unclear. Germline V gene data show CDR1 as LNHDA and CDR2 as SQIVND (reference sequence). V was shortened by 6 bases and J by 9 bases, with 11 bases between the two germline ends. The CDR3 is 12 residues long. The CDR3 here is CASSDLSWELFF. The CDR3 DNA follows: TGTGCCAGTAGCGACCTTTCGTGGGAGCTGTTTTTT.

V usage is TRBV28 and J usage is TRBJ1-1; D is ambiguous. The CDR3 contains 14 residues. Germline V CDR1 and CDR2: MDHEN, SYDVKM. Trimming took off 6 bases at V and 1 base at J, with 12 bases between the two ends. Here the CDR3 DNA reads TGTGCCAGCAGACGCTACAGACAGAACACTGAAGCTTTCTTT. Its protein product is CASRRYRQNTEAFF.

V usage is TRBV29-1 and J usage is TRBJ2-1; tentatively, D is TRBD2 (6 bases). This CDR3 spans 13 amino acids. Between the trimmed V and J ends, which lost 6 bases and 3 bases, there was a span of 12 bases. Germline V gene lookup returns CDR1 SQVTM and CDR2 ANQGSEA. The CDR3 DNA follows: TGCAGCGTGCGGGAAGGGGACTACAATGAGCAGTTCTTC. Translation gives CSVREGDYNEQFF.

The genes are TRBV27 and TRBJ1-1, with D possibly being TRBD1 (5 bases). The CDR3 sequence is 13 residues long. Trimming left V 2 bases short and J 3 bases short, with 7 bases between. Germline CDR1 reads MNHEY; CDR2 reads SMNVEV (reference sequence). The CDR3 DNA reads TGTGCCAGCAGTTTAACGGGGGACACTGAAGCTTTCTTT. Amino acid sequence: CASSLTGDTEAFF.

The chain uses TRBV19 and TRBJ2-3; D gene uncertain. Trimming stripped 5 bases from V and 5 bases from J, with 11 bases between. The germline V gene has CDR1 LNHDA and CDR2 SQIVND (reference sequence). This CDR3 contains 13 residues. DNA for the CDR3: TGTGCCAGTAGTGCGAGAGAAGGAGATACGCAGTATTTT. The encoded protein is CASSAREGDTQYF.

This clone was counted once. The chain has TRBV13 and TRBJ2-7; D unclear. CDR1 is PRHDT and CDR2 is FYEKMQ in the germline V gene (reference sequence). V was trimmed by 5 bases and J by 2 bases, leaving 13 bases between them. The CDR3 extends over 14 amino acids. CDR3 protein: CASSPRTVPYEQYF. The CDR3 DNA is TGTGCCAGCAGCCCCCGGACGGTCCCCTACGAGCAGTACTTC.

This clone has more than one count but fewer than ten. The chain recombines TRBV14 with TRBJ1-2; D ambiguous. V lost 0 bases and J 10 bases, leaving 12 bases between the germline ends. The V gene's germline CDR1 is SGHDN and CDR2 FVKESK. The CDR3 has 13 residues. CDR3 sequence reads: CASSQDAEQDYTF. CDR3 nucleotides: TGTGCCAGCAGCCAAGATGCGGAGCAAGACTACACCTTC.

The genes are TRBV7-7 and TRBJ2-7; 12 bases map to TRBD1. The CDR3 runs 15 residues. Per the germline V gene, CDR1 is SSHAT and CDR2 is FNYEAQ (reference sequence). V lost 5 bases, J lost 3 bases, and 5 bases stayed unmatched. The CDR3 coding sequence is TGTGCCAGCAGCCCGGGACAGGGGGCTCTCTACGAGCAGTACTTC. This encodes CASSPGQGALYEQYF.

The rearrangement joins TRBV4-1 to TRBJ2-7, with a possible D match to TRBD2 (5 bases). V was cut by 1 base and J by 3 bases, with 13 bases left in between. From germline, CDR1 is MGHRA and CDR2 YSYEKL. The CDR3 runs 15 residues. This CDR3 is CASSQVGADHYEQYF. CDR3 nucleotides: TGCGCCAGCAGCCAAGTCGGAGCGGACCACTACGAGCAGTACTTC.

V and J are TRBV5-6 and TRBJ2-7; the D is unclear. This CDR3 has 12 residues. V dropped 0 bases and J dropped 5 bases, with 6 bases sitting between them. CDR1 SGHDT and CDR2 YYEEEE come from the germline V gene. CDR3: CASSLGSNEQYF. In nucleotides, the CDR3 is TGTGCCAGCAGCTTGGGCAGCAACGAGCAGTACTTC.

The chain employs TRBV4-1 and TRBJ2-7; D gene unclear. Per the germline V gene, CDR1 is MGHRA and CDR2 is YSYEKL. Trimming removed 5 bases at V and 3 bases at J, with 11 bases between. The CDR3 length is 13 residues. In DNA, the CDR3 is TGCGCCAGCAGCTCCACTCTCTTCTACGAGCAGTACTTC. As protein: CASSSTLFYEQYF.

V is TRBV25-1 and J is TRBJ2-2, with TRBD1 identical over 8 bases. V lost 4 bases to trimming and J lost 6 bases; unmatched junction nucleotides: 10. CDR1 and CDR2 (germline): MGHDK, SYGVNS. The CDR3 extends over 16 amino acids. For the CDR3, the DNA is TGTGCCAGCAGTGCCGGACAGGGCTTCATCTCCGGGGAGCTGTTTTTT. The encoded protein is CASSAGQGFISGELFF.

CDR3 amino acids: CASSLYPGGLAGGETQYF. CDR3 nucleotide sequence: TGTGCCAGCAGTTTATACCCCGGCGGACTAGCGGGAGGGGAGACCCAGTACTTC. The J gene is TRBJ2-5, the V gene TRBV28, with 15 bases aligning to TRBD2. V trimming: 1 base; J trimming: 5 bases; junction bases outside the gene matches: 8. CDR3 length: 18 amino acids. Germline lookup yields CDR1 MDHEN and CDR2 SYDVKM. The entire variable domain, with the rest obtained from reference TRBV28 and TRBJ2-5, is as follows: DVKVTQSSRYLVKRTGEKVFLECVQDMDHENMFWYRQDPGLGLRLIYFSYDVKMKEKGDIPEGYSVSREKKERFSLILESASTNQTSMYLCASSLYPGGLAGGETQYFGPGTRLLVL.

This clone was seen once. J is TRBJ2-5 and V is TRBV6-6; the match to TRBD2 covers 9 bases. The CDR3 length is 15 residues. The germline V gene encodes CDR1 MNHNY and CDR2 SVGAGI (reference sequence). J gave up 4 bases and V 6 bases, and 9 bases lay outside the gene matches. This CDR3 reads CASSQELAGGETQYF. The CDR3 nucleotides read TGTGCCAGCAGCCAGGAACTAGCGGGCGGAGAGACCCAGTACTTC.

The genes are TRBV7-6 and TRBJ2-3, with 9 positions matching TRBD1. Germline CDR1 reads SGHVS; CDR2 reads FNYEAQ. J was trimmed by 6 bases and V by 6 bases; bases with no gene match: 10. This CDR3 comprises 15 residues. CDR3 in amino acids: CASSSGTGFGDTQYF. The CDR3 bases are TGTGCCAGCAGTTCCGGGACAGGGTTCGGGGATACGCAGTATTTT.

With respect to this clone: A much larger clone lies one base from this, so it may be a read error. CDR3 nucleotide sequence: TGTGCCAGCAGTTTGGGGTACAATGAGCAGTTCTTC. Protein: CASSLGYNEQFF. This chain joins TRBV27 and TRBJ2-1; D call uncertain. Germline V CDR1 and CDR2: MNHEY, SMNVEV (reference sequence). V was cut by 3 bases and J by 4 bases, with 4 bases left in between. This CDR3 is built from 12 residues.

The CDR3 DNA sequence: TGCGCCAGCAGCCAAGAAATCTACAGGGATGGCTACACCTTC. Its protein is CASSQEIYRDGYTF. The chain carries TRBV4-3 and TRBJ1-2; a possible D gene is TRBD1 (6 bases). The V end lost 0 bases, the J end lost 6 bases, and 11 bases lay between the germline ends. The CDR3 sequence is 14 residues long. Germline CDR1 reads LGHNA; CDR2 reads YSLEER.

In this sample, this clone turned up a few times. The chain couples TRBV9 to TRBJ2-2; D ambiguous. Trimming stripped 5 bases from V and 4 bases from J, with 6 bases between. There are 12 residues in the CDR3. CDR1 and CDR2 (germline): SGDLS, YYNGEE. The CDR3 sequence: CASSYPTGELFF. CDR3 bases: TGTGCCAGCAGTTACCCCACCGGGGAGCTGTTTTTT.